These 24 T cell receptor beta chains were sequenced from one sample in a study of blood T cells in healthy people across ages. Primed by a sample-barcoded 5' primer and a J-beta primer mix, a second PCR proceeded for 7 to 11 cycles. From the 5' RACE reads, TCRdb called clonotypes with MiXCR, one entry per CDR3 protein. Seen here are approximately 800,000 distinct CDR3 sequences, around three fifths observed once, and the top ten hold around 25%. Sequencing was done on a sample of blood. These receptors originate from a middle-aged man in good health.

This clonotype turned up a few times. The chain recombines TRBV7-3 with TRBJ2-7, with unresolved D. The V gene lost 5 bases and the J gene lost 6 bases, with 14 bases spanning the gap. The CDR3 is 13 amino acids. Germline-derived CDR1 and CDR2 are SGHTA and FQGTGA. The CDR3 loop is CASSARQAREQYF. As DNA, the CDR3 is TGTGCCAGCAGCGCCCGGCAGGCGCGCGAGCAGTACTTC.

This clonotype occurred once. J is TRBJ2-1 and V is TRBV12-3 or TRBV12-4; D unresolved. The CDR3 is made up of 13 amino acids. The V end was cut by 7 bases, the J end by 0 bases, with 7 bases between. In nucleotides, the CDR3 is TGTGCCAGCAAAATGGGCTCCTACAATGAGCAGTTCTTC. This sequence encodes CASKMGSYNEQFF.

The rearrangement uses TRBV9 and TRBJ2-3, with D possibly matching TRBD2 (5 bases). The germline CDR1 and CDR2 sequences are SGDLS and YYNGEE. The CDR3 sequence is 11 residues long. The V end lost 6 bases, the J end lost 4 bases, and 6 bases lay between the germline ends. The CDR3 sequence is CASKEADTQYF. As DNA, the CDR3 is TGTGCCAGCAAGGAGGCAGATACGCAGTATTTT.

The V and J genes are TRBV29-1 and TRBJ2-1; D tentatively fits TRBD1 or TRBD2 (7 bases each). The CDR3 runs to 16 residues. The germline gives CDR1 SQVTM, CDR2 ANQGSEA. The V and J ends lost 3 bases and 0 bases respectively, with 15 bases between them. The CDR3 loop reads CSVEGGQGVSYNEQFF. As DNA, the CDR3 is TGCAGCGTTGAGGGGGGGCAGGGGGTCTCCTACAATGAGCAGTTCTTC.

The V gene is TRBV12-3 or TRBV12-4, the J gene TRBJ2-5; possible D gene TRBD2, 6 bases. V shed 4 bases and J shed 3 bases, with 12 bases lying between them. The CDR3 runs 14 residues. For the CDR3, the DNA is TGTGCCAGCAGTTCCGGTAGCGGAGAAGAGACCCAGTACTTC. It specifies CASSSGSGEETQYF.

The gene calls are TRBV5-1 and TRBJ2-4; 7 bases agree with TRBD1. This CDR3 has 15 residues. The V and J ends lost 4 bases and 5 bases, in that order; junction bases with no gene match: 9. Germline CDR1 reads SGHRS; CDR2 reads YFSETQ. CDR3 sequence: CASSVNTGDENIQYF. The CDR3 DNA follows: TGCGCCAGCAGCGTAAATACAGGGGATGAAAACATTCAGTACTTC. Complete variable domain (other parts from reference TRBV5-1 and TRBJ2-4): KAGVTQTPRYLIKTRGQQVTLSCSPISGHRSVSWYQQTPGQGLQFLFEYFSETQRNKGNFPGRFSGRQFSNSRSEMNVSTLELGDSALYLCASSVNTGDENIQYFGAGTRLSVL.

This clonotype was detected a few times. The chain has TRBV7-2 and TRBJ2-6; D gene unclear. Trimming shortened V by 2 bases and J by 0 bases, and 5 bases separated the two germline ends. The CDR3 sequence is 15 residues long. The germline V gene encodes CDR1 SGHTA and CDR2 FQGNSA. The CDR3 DNA reads as TGTGCCAGCAGCTTATTCAGCTCTGGGGCCAACGTCCTGACTTTC. Amino acid sequence: CASSLFSSGANVLTF.

Only a few counts were recorded for this clonotype. CDR3 protein: CASSLGIGRLRIDYEQYF. CDR3 bases: TGTGCCAGCAGCTTAGGGATTGGGCGGCTACGAATAGACTACGAGCAGTACTTC. The chain couples TRBV7-9 to TRBJ2-7; no clear D gene. Germline V gives CDR1 SEHNR, CDR2 FQNEAQ (reference sequence). This CDR3 comprises 18 residues. Trimming took 1 base from V and 3 from J, leaving 22 bases between them.

The rearrangement links TRBV7-3 to TRBJ2-3, with D unresolved. The length of the CDR3 is 15 residues. V dropped 0 bases and J dropped 0 bases, with 7 bases sitting between them. The germline CDR1 and CDR2 sequences are SGHTA and FQGTGA. The CDR3 is CASSLTPASTDTQYF. For the CDR3, the DNA is TGTGCCAGCAGCTTAACACCCGCTAGCACAGATACGCAGTATTTT. The whole variable domain, filled in from reference TRBV7-3 and TRBJ2-3, reads GAGVSQTPSNKVTEKGKYVELRCDPISGHTALYWYRQSLGQGPEFLIYFQGTGAADDSGLPNDRFFAVRPEGSVSTLKIQRTERGDSAVYLCASSLTPASTDTQYFGPGTRLTVL.

This clonotype is a singleton in its sample. The V gene is TRBV20-1, the J gene TRBJ2-1; 9 bases are shared with TRBD2. The CDR3 length is 16 residues. With 0 bases clipped from V and 2 bases from J, the junction kept 5 bases outside the gene matches. Germline assignment: CDR1 DFQATT and CDR2 SNEGSKA (reference sequence). CDR3 sequence reads: CSARDVAGATYNEQFF. In DNA form, the CDR3 reads TGCAGTGCTAGAGACGTAGCGGGAGCCACCTACAATGAGCAGTTCTTC.

V gene TRBV29-1 combines with J gene TRBJ2-7; 8 bases line up with TRBD1. There are 14 residues in the CDR3. V lost 4 bases, J lost 1 base, and 6 bases stayed unmatched. CDR1 and CDR2 (germline): SQVTM, ANQGSEA. CDR3 sequence reads: CSVAGGQGSYEQYF. The CDR3 DNA follows: TGCAGCGTTGCTGGAGGACAGGGATCCTACGAGCAGTACTTC.

The chain carries TRBV20-1 and TRBJ2-5, with 8 bases identical to TRBD1. This CDR3 comprises 17 residues. The V segment lost 0 bases and the J segment 4 bases; nucleotides outside the gene matches: 13. Germline V gives CDR1 DFQATT, CDR2 SNEGSKA (reference sequence). CDR3 in amino acids: CSARDPGTGGRRETQYF. CDR3 coding DNA: TGCAGTGCTAGAGATCCGGGCACAGGGGGAAGGCGAGAGACCCAGTACTTC.

The CDR3 sequence is CSAYATQGNSNQPQHF. The CDR3, as DNA: TGCAGTGCTTATGCGACACAGGGAAATAGCAATCAGCCCCAGCATTTT. The chain has TRBV20-1 and TRBJ1-5; the D gene is possibly TRBD1 (6 bases). Germline CDR1 reads DFQATT; CDR2 reads SNEGSKA (reference sequence). The germline V and J ends were trimmed by 5 bases and 0 bases, with 17 bases remaining between them. The CDR3 is 16 amino acids.

V gene TRBV4-3 combines with J gene TRBJ2-1; 7 bases line up with TRBD2. The assigned J gene may be wrong: the sequence end matches TRBJ2-7 better. The CDR3 is 16 amino acids. The germline CDR1 and CDR2 sequences are LGHNA and YSLEER. Here the CDR3 DNA reads TGCGCCAGCAGCCAAGAAGTCCGGGAGGCATACAATGAGCAGTACTTC. This codes for CASSQEVREAYNEQYF.

This clonotype was recorded a few times. The chain employs TRBV4-2 and TRBJ1-5, with TRBD1 matching 7 bases. The CDR3 has 15 amino acids. Germline values: CDR1 LGHNA, CDR2 YNFKEQ. The V segment lost 0 bases and the J segment 6 bases; nucleotides outside the gene matches: 5. The CDR3, as DNA: TGTGCCAGCAGCCAAGATCTTGAGGGGGCTCAGCCCCAGCATTTT. It translates to CASSQDLEGAQPQHF.

The V call is TRBV7-9, the J call TRBJ2-1, with D perhaps matching TRBD1 (5 bases). The CDR3 covers 14 residues. The V gene lost 3 bases and the J gene lost 4 bases, with 10 bases spanning the gap. The germline V gene encodes CDR1 SEHNR and CDR2 FQNEAQ (reference sequence). CDR3 residues: CASSFPGKYNEQFF. In DNA, the CDR3 is TGTGCCAGCAGCTTTCCAGGGAAATACAATGAGCAGTTCTTC.

The chain uses TRBV20-1 and TRBJ2-5, with a weak D call TRBD2 (5 bases). The CDR3 runs to 15 residues. Germline lookup yields CDR1 DFQATT and CDR2 SNEGSKA (reference sequence). The V and J ends lost 5 bases and 1 base respectively, with 17 bases between them. The CDR3 region has the DNA TGCAGTGCTGGAGTCGTAGGACGGGGCCAAGAGACCCAGTACTTC. It is translated as CSAGVVGRGQETQYF.

This chain connects TRBV7-3 to TRBJ2-5; 14 bases match TRBD2. With the DNA end fitting TRBJ2-7 better, the J assignment may be wrong. The CDR3 runs to 16 residues. The germline V gene has CDR1 SGHTA and CDR2 FQGTGA. CDR3 loop: CASSPGLAGGTYEQYF. The CDR3 DNA is TGTGCCAGCAGCCCTGGACTAGCGGGAGGAACCTACGAGCAGTACTTC.

This clonotype was seen a few times. The CDR3, as DNA: TGTGTTGGCAGTTTTGAAGCCGGGGAGCTGTTTTTT. Translating it yields CVGSFEAGELFF. The chain joins TRBV30 to TRBJ2-2; D gene ambiguous. The CDR3 is 12 amino acids. Per germline, CDR1 GTSNPN and CDR2 SVGIG (reference sequence).

The J gene is TRBJ2-2, the V gene TRBV7-3, with 10 positions matching TRBD1. V gave up 5 bases and J gave up 5 bases; unmatched junction bases: 8. This CDR3 is 16 amino acids long. CDR1 is SGHTA and CDR2 is FQGTGA in the germline V gene. CDR3 loop: CASSHIRTGGTGELFF. CDR3 bases: TGTGCCAGCAGCCATATACGGACAGGGGGGACCGGGGAGCTGTTTTTT. Combining the CDR3 with reference TRBV7-3 and TRBJ2-2 gives the whole variable domain GAGVSQTPSNKVTEKGKYVELRCDPISGHTALYWYRQSLGQGPEFLIYFQGTGAADDSGLPNDRFFAVRPEGSVSTLKIQRTERGDSAVYLCASSHIRTGGTGELFFGEGSRLTVL.

The chain is built from TRBV11-3 and TRBJ2-3; 7 positions agree with TRBD2. The germline V gene has CDR1 SGHNT and CDR2 YENEEA. The CDR3 loop spans 17 amino acids. Trimming took 7 bases from V and 0 from J; bases not matched to a gene: 13. CDR3 sequence: CASNFMLAETSTDTQYF. The CDR3 region has the DNA TGTGCCAGCAACTTCATGCTAGCGGAAACTAGCACAGATACGCAGTATTTT. Using reference TRBV11-3 and TRBJ2-3 for the parts outside the CDR3, the full variable domain is EAGVVQSPRYKIIEKKQPVAFWCNPISGHNTLYWYLQNLGQGPELLIRYENEEAVDDSQLPKDRFSAERLKGVDSTLKIQPAELGDSAVYLCASNFMLAETSTDTQYFGPGTRLTVL.

The J gene is TRBJ2-7, the V gene TRBV12-3 or TRBV12-4, with D hard to call. CDR3 length: 13 amino acids. V was clipped by 6 bases and J by 2 bases, with 11 bases between them. CDR3 sequence (DNA): TGTGCCAGCAGCCTATTCGACGCCTACGAGCAGTACTTC. Protein product: CASSLFDAYEQYF.

The V and J genes are TRBV6-4 and TRBJ2-7; D gene ambiguous. V shed 7 bases and J shed 2 bases, with 12 bases lying between them. The germline gives CDR1 MRHNA, CDR2 SNTAGT. CDR3 length: 13 residues. The chain's CDR3 is CASIGDGPYEQYF. The CDR3, as DNA: TGTGCCAGCATCGGTGACGGTCCCTACGAGCAGTACTTC.

The CDR3 nucleotides read TGTGCCAGCAGCACCGGGACAGGGCATTCACCCCTCCACTTT. Its translation: CASSTGTGHSPLHF. The rearrangement uses TRBV6-6 and TRBJ1-6, with TRBD1 matching 9 bases. The germline V gene encodes CDR1 MNHNY and CDR2 SVGAGI (reference sequence). With V trimmed by 6 bases and J by 8 bases, 5 bases remained unmatched. The CDR3 contains 14 residues.